Below, one T cell receptor (beta chain) is given with its context. No antigen is known for it. The germline V gene encodes CDR1 SQVTM and CDR2 ANQGSEA. There are 15 residues in the CDR3. With 0 bases clipped from V and 10 bases from J, the junction kept 8 bases outside the gene matches. These data are taken from a study of cytomegalovirus exposure and HLA in healthy donors. For the study at large: The roughly 670 first-cohort repertoires and the 120 or so validation repertoires shared the same platform, a later analysis reported.

Here immunoSEQ multiplex PCR was the method, and the copy in TCRdb shows in-frame clones only, minus some. The sample contains 300,000 to 400,000 clones, 88% of which appear only once. Broader study findings: It was about 150 TCR beta chains that were listed as cytomegalovirus-associated. The finding came from a later analysis; first-cohort TCR clusters tended to co-occur in the roughly 120 validation repertoires. Most TCRs appeared rarely, but some public TCRs recurred in many donors.

This TCR came from a man aged 25 to 45 in good health and CMV-seronegative. This chain joins TRBV29-1 and TRBJ2-2; 10 bases fit TRBD2. Specimen: PBMCs. Here the CDR3 DNA reads TGCAGCGTTGAAGATCCCAGCGGGGGGGCCTTGGAGCTGTTTTTT. Protein product: CSVEDPSGGALELFF.